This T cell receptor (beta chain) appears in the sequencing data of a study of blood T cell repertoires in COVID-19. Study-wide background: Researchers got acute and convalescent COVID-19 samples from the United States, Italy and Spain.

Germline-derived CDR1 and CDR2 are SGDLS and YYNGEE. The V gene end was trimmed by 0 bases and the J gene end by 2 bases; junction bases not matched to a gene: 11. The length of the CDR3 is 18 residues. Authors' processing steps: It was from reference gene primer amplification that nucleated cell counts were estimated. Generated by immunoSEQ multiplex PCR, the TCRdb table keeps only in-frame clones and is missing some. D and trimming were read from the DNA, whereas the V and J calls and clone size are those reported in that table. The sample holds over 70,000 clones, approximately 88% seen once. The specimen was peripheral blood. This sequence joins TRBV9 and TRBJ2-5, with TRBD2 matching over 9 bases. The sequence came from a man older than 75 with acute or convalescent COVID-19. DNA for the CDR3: TGTGCCAGCAGCGTAGATGGAGGGACTAGCTTTCGGCAAGAGACCCAGTACTTC. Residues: CASSVDGGTSFRQETQYF.